This T cell receptor beta chain was recovered during a study of T cell changes during pregnancy in multiple sclerosis. TCRdb keeps only in-frame clones here, not all; method: immunoSEQ multiplex PCR. The table records tens of thousands of clones, roughly 91% of them present only once. V gave up 0 bases and J gave up 2 bases; unmatched junction bases: 6. The CDR3 runs to 16 residues. Germline values: CDR1 SGDLS, CDR2 YYNGEE. This clonotype was obtained from a female donor with multiple sclerosis, enrolled in a pregnancy study. Sequences were derived from CD4+ T cells from peripheral blood mononuclear cells, sampled in the second trimester of pregnancy. This chain uses TRBV9 with TRBJ1-1, with 8 positions matching TRBD1. The CDR3 region has the DNA TGTGCCAGCAGCGTAGAGGGACAGGTCGTCAACACTGAAGCTTTCTTT. Its translation is CASSVEGQVVNTEAFF.